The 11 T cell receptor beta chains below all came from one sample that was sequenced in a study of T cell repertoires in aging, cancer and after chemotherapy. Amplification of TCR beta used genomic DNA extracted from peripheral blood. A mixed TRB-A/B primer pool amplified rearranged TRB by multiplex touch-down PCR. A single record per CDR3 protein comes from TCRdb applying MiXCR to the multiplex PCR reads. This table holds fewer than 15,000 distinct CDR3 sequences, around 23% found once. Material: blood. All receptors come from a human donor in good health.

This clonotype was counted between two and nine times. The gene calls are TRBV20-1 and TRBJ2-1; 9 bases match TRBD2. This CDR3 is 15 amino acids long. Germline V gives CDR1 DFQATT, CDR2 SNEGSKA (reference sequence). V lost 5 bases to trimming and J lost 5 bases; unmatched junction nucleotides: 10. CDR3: CSAPDLAGYHNEQFF. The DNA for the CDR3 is TGCAGTGCTCCAGACCTAGCGGGGTACCACAATGAGCAGTTCTTC.

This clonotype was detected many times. The CDR3 bases are TGCAGCGCCAAACAGGGGGCCGGGGAGCTGTTTTTT. Encoded protein: CSAKQGAGELFF. J is TRBJ2-2 and V is TRBV29-1; TRBD1 aligns across 8 bases. Germline-derived CDR1 and CDR2 are SQVTM and ANQGSEA. After removal of 7 bases from V and 6 bases from J, the junction contained 4 bases not matched to a gene. The length of the CDR3 is 12 residues.

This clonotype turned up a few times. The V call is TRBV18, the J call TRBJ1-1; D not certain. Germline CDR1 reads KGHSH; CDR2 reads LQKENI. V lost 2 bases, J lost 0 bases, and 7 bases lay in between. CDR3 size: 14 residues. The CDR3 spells CASSPDHLNTEAFF. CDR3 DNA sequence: TGTGCCAGCTCACCAGACCATCTGAACACTGAAGCTTTCTTT.

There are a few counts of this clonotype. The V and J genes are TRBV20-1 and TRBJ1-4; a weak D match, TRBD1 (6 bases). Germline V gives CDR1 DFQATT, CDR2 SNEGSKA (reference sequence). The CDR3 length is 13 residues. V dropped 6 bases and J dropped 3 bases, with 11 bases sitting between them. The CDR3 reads CSATRGPNEKLFF. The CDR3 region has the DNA TGCAGTGCCACCAGGGGTCCTAATGAAAAACTGTTTTTT.

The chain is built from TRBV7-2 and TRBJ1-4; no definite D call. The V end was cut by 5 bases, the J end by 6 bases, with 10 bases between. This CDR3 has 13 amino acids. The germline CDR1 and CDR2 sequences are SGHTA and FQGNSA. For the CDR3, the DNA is TGTGCCAGCAGCGTTGCCGGGGATGAAAAACTGTTTTTT. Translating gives CASSVAGDEKLFF.

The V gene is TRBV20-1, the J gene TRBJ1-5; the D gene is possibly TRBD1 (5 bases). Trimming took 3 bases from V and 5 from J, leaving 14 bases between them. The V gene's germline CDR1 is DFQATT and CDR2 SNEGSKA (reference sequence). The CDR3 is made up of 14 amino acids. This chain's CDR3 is CSARVRDWDQPQHF. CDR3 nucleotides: TGCAGTGCTAGGGTCCGGGACTGGGATCAGCCCCAGCATTTT.

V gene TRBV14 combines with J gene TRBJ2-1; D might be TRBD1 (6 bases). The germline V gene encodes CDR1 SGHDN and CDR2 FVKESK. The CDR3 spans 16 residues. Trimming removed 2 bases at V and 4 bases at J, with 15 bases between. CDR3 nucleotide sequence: TGTGCCAGCAGCCAATGGGCCGGGACAATGTACAATGAGCAGTTCTTC. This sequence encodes CASSQWAGTMYNEQFF.

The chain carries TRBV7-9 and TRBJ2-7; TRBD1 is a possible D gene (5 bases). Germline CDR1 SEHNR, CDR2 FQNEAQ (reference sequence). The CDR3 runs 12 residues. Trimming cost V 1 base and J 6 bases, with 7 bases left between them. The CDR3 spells CASSLVGVEQYF. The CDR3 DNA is TGTGCCAGCAGCTTAGTAGGGGTCGAGCAGTACTTC.

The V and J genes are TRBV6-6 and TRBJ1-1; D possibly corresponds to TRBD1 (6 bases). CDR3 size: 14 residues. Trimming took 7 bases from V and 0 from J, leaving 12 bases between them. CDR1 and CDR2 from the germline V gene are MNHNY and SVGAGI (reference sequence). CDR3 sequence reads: CASNFGQLNTEAFF. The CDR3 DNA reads TGTGCCAGCAATTTTGGACAGCTGAACACTGAAGCTTTCTTT.

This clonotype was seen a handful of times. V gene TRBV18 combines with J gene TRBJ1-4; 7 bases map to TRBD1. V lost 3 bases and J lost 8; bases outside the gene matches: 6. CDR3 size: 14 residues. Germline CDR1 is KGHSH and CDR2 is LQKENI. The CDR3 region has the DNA TGTGCCAGCTCACCCGGGACAGCGAAAGAAAAACTGTTTTTT. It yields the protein CASSPGTAKEKLFF.

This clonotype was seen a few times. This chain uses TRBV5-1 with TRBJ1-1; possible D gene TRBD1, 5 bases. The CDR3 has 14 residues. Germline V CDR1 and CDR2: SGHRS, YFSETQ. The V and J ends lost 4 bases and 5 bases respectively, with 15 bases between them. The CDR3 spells CASSPTERGTEAFF. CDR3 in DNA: TGCGCCAGCAGCCCGACAGAAAGAGGAACTGAAGCTTTCTTT.